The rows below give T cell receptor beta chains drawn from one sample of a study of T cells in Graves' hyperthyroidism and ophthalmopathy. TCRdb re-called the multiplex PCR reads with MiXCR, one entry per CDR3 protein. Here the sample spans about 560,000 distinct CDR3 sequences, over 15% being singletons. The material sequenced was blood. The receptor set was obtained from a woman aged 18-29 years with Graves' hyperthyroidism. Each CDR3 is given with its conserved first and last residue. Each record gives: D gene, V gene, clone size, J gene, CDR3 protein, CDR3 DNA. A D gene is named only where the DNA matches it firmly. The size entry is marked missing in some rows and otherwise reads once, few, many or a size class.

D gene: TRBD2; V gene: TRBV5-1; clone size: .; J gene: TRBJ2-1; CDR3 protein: CASSTAAGGYNEQFF; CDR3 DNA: TGCGCCAGCAGCACCGCAGCGGGAGGATACAATGAGCAGTTCTTC
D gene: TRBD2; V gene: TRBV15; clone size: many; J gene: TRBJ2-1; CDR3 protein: CATGRASSGGYNEQFF; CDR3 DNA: TGTGCCACCGGTCGCGCATCTAGCGGGGGCTACAATGAGCAGTTCTTC
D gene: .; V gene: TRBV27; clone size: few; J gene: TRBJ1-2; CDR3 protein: CASSFPAGAWTF; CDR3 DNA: TGTGCCAGCAGTTTCCCCGCGGGGGCGTGGACCTTC
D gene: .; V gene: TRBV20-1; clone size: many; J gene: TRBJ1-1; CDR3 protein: CSAQRGNGITEAFF; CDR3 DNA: TGCAGTGCTCAGAGGGGCAACGGGATCACTGAAGCTTTCTTT
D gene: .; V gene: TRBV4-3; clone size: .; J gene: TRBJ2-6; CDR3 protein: CASSQVMRFSGANVLTF; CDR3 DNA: TGCGCCAGCAGCCAAGTGATGAGGTTCTCTGGGGCCAACGTCCTGACTTTC
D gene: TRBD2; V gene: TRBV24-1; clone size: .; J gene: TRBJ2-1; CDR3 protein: CATSDPKTSGSSYNEQFF; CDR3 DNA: TGTGCCACCAGTGATCCTAAGACTAGCGGGAGCTCCTACAATGAGCAGTTCTTC
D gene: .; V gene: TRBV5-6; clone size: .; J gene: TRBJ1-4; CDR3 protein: CASSLRGHPNEKLFF; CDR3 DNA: TGTGCCAGCAGCTTAAGGGGCCACCCTAATGAAAAACTGTTTTTT
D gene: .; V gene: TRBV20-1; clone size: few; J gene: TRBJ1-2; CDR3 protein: CSARVETEHGYTF; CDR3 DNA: TGCAGTGCTAGAGTTGAGACCGAGCACGGCTACACCTTC
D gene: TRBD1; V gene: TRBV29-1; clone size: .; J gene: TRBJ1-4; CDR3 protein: CSVEIQGAEKLFF; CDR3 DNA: TGCAGCGTTGAAATCCAGGGGGCTGAAAAACTGTTTTTT
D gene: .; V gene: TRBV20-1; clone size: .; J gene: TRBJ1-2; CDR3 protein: CSARGPRGTDYTF; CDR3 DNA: TGCAGTGCTAGAGGGCCGAGGGGGACTGACTACACCTTC
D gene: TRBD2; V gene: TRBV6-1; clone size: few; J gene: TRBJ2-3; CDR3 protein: CASSVGGGAPDTQYF; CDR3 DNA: TGTGCCAGCAGTGTTGGCGGGGGGGCCCCAGATACGCAGTATTTT
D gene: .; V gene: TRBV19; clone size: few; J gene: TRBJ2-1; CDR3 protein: CASRSFSSAPGREQFF; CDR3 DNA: TGTGCCAGTAGGAGCTTCTCGAGCGCCCCGGGCCGTGAGCAGTTCTTC
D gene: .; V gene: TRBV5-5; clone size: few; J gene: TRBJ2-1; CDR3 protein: CASSFRLPDEQFF; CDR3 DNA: TGTGCCAGCAGCTTCAGACTCCCCGATGAGCAGTTCTTC
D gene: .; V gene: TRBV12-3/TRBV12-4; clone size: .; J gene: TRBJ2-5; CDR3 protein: CASSFLSRQYF; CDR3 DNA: TGTGCCAGCAGTTTTCTCTCTCGTCAGTACTTC
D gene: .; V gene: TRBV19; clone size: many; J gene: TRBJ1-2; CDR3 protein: CASSIAGTSGRGYTF; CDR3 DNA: TGTGCCAGTAGTATAGCGGGGACATCGGGCCGTGGCTACACCTTC
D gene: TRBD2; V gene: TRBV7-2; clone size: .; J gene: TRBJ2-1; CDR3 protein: CASSLRTSGGNLANEQFF; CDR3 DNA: TGTGCCAGCAGCTTACGAACTAGCGGGGGAAATTTGGCTAATGAGCAGTTCTTC
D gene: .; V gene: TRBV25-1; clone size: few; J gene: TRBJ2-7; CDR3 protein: CATLGGWGAASYEQYF; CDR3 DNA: TGTGCCACCCTAGGGGGTTGGGGGGCGGCCTCCTACGAGCAGTACTTC
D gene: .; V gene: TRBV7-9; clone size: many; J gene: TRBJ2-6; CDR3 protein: CASSLLGGGSGANVLTF; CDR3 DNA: TGTGCCAGCAGCTTACTCGGAGGGGGTTCTGGGGCCAACGTCCTGACTTTC
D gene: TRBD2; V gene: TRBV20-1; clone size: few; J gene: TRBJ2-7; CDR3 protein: CSARDSPSGSEQYF; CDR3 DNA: TGCAGTGCTAGAGATTCCCCTAGCGGGAGCGAGCAGTACTTC
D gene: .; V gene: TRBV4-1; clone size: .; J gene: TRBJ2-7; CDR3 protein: CANSQDDRPSAYYEQYF; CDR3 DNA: TGCGCCAACAGCCAAGATGATCGGCCTAGCGCCTACTACGAGCAGTACTTC
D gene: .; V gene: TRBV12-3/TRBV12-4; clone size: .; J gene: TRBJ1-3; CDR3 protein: CATENHSGNTIYF; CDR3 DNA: TGTGCCACCGAGAATCACTCTGGAAACACCATATATTTT
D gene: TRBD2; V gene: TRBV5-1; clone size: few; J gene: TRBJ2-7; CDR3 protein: CASSPTSGGQTYEQYF; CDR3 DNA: TGCGCCAGCAGCCCTACTAGCGGGGGGCAAACCTACGAGCAGTACTTC
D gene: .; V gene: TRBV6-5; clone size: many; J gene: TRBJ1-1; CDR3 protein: CASSYSGLNTEAFF; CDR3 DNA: TGTGCCAGCAGTTACTCCGGCCTTAACACTGAAGCTTTCTTT
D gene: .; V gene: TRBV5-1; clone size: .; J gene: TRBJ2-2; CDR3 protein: CASSSNSASATTGELFF; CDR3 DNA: TGCGCCAGCAGCTCCAATTCGGCTAGCGCCACCACCGGGGAGCTGTTTTTT
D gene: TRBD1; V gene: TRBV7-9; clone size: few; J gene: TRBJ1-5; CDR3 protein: CASSSQGRYQPQHF; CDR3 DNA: TGTGCCAGCAGCTCACAGGGGAGATATCAGCCCCAGCATTTT
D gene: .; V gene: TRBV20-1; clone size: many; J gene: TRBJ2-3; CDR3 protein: CSASYAGGYTQYF; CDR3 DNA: TGCAGTGCTAGTTACGCGGGTGGTTATACGCAGTATTTT
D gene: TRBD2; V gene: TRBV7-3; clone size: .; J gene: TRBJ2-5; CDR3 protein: CASSLTGTSGETQYF; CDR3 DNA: TGTGCCAGCAGCCTCACCGGGACTAGCGGGGAGACCCAGTACTTC
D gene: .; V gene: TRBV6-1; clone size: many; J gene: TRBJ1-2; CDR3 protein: CASSVGPDGYTF; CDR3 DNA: TGTGCCAGCAGTGTCGGACCTGATGGCTACACCTTC
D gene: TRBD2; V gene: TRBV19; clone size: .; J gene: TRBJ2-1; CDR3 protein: CASSMASGEYNEQFF; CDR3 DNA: TGTGCCAGTAGTATGGCAAGCGGGGAGTACAATGAGCAGTTCTTC
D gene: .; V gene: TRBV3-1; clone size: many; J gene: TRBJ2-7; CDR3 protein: CASSQDQQAYEQYF; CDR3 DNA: TGTGCCAGCAGCCAAGATCAACAGGCCTACGAGCAGTACTTC
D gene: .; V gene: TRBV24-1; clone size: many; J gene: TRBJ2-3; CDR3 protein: CATSDLGRDTDTQYF; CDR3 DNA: TGTGCCACCAGTGATTTGGGCAGGGATACAGATACGCAGTATTTT
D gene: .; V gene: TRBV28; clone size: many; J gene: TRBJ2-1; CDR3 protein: CASSFPGRSSYNEQFF; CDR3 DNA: TGTGCCAGCAGTTTCCCGGGACGGAGCTCCTACAATGAGCAGTTCTTC
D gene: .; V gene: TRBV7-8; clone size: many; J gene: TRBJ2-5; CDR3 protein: CASSLGPDLLSQYF; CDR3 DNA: TGTGCCAGCAGCTTAGGCCCGGACTTACTATCCCAGTACTTC
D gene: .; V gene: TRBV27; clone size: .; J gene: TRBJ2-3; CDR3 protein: CASSTALFGSDTQYF; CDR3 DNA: TGTGCCAGCAGTACGGCGCTATTCGGGTCAGATACGCAGTATTTT
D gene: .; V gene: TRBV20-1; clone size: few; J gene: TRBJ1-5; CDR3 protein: CSARAGDQPQHF; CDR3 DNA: TGCAGTGCTAGGGCAGGGGATCAGCCCCAGCATTTT
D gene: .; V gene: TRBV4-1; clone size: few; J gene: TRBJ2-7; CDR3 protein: CASSQEWQDTYEQYF; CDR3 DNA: TGCGCCAGCAGCCAAGAGTGGCAGGATACCTACGAGCAGTACTTC
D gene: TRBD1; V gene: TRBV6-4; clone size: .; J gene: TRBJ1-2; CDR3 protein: CASPPGQGPENYRYTF; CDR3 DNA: TGTGCCAGCCCGCCGGGACAGGGACCTGAGAACTATCGCTACACCTTC
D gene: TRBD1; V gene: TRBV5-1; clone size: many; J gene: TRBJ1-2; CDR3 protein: CASSLAGGGGYTF; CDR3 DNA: TGCGCCAGCAGCTTGGCAGGGGGTGGCGGCTACACCTTC
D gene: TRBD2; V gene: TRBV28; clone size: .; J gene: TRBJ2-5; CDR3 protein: CASSLSTSDQETQYF; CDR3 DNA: TGTGCCAGCAGCCTTTCGACTAGCGACCAAGAGACCCAGTACTTC
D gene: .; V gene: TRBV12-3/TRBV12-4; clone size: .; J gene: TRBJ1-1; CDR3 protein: CASSATGRRNTEAFF; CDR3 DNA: TGTGCCAGCAGTGCTACAGGGAGGCGGAACACTGAAGCTTTCTTT
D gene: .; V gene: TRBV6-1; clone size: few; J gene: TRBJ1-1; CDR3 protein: CASSRSGRAFF; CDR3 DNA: TGTGCCAGCAGTAGGAGTGGGCGGGCTTTCTTT
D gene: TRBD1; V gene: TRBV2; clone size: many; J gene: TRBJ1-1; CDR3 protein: CASRGDRSNTEAFF; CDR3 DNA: TGTGCCAGCAGGGGGGACAGGTCCAACACTGAAGCTTTCTTT
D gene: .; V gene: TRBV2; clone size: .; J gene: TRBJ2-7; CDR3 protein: CASWGSPYEQYF; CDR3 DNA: TGTGCCAGCTGGGGCTCGCCCTACGAGCAGTACTTC
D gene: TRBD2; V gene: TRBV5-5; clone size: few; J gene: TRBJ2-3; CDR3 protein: CASSYGTSGYTDTQYF; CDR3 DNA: TGTGCCAGCAGCTATGGGACTAGCGGGTACACAGATACGCAGTATTTT
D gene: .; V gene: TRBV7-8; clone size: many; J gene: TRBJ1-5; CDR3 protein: CASSRTSNQPQHF; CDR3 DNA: TGTGCCAGCAGCCGCACTAGCAATCAGCCCCAGCATTTT
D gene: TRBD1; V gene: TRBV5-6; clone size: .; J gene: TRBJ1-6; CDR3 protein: CASSRDRGFSNSPLHF; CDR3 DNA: TGTGCCAGCAGCCGGGACAGGGGTTTTAGTAATTCACCCCTCCACTTT
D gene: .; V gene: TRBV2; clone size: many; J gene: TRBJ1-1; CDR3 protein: CASGLTNTEAFF; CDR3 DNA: TGTGCCAGCGGGCTTACGAACACTGAAGCTTTCTTT
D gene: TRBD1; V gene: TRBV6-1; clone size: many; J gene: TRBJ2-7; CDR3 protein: CASRPSTGDGQYF; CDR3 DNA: TGTGCCAGCAGACCGTCGACAGGGGACGGGCAGTACTTC
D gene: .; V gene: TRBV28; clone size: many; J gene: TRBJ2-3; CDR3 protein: CASGGRGTDTQYF; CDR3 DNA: TGTGCCAGCGGGGGGCGTGGCACAGATACGCAGTATTTT
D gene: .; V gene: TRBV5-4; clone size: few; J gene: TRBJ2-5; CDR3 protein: CASSLGRGGAPRTQYF; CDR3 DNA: TGTGCCAGCAGCTTGGGTCGTGGCGGGGCCCCCCGGACCCAGTACTTC
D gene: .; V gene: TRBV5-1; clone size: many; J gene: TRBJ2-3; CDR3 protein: CASSNRGTDTQYF; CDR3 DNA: TGCGCCAGCTCTAATAGGGGCACAGATACGCAGTATTTT
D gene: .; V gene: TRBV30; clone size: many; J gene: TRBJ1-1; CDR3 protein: CAWSVGPMNTEAFF; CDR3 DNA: TGTGCCTGGAGTGTGGGACCGATGAACACTGAAGCTTTCTTT
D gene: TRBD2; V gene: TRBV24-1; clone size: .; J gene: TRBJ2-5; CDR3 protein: CATRDSGEETQYF; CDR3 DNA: TGTGCCACCAGAGATAGCGGGGAGGAGACCCAGTACTTC